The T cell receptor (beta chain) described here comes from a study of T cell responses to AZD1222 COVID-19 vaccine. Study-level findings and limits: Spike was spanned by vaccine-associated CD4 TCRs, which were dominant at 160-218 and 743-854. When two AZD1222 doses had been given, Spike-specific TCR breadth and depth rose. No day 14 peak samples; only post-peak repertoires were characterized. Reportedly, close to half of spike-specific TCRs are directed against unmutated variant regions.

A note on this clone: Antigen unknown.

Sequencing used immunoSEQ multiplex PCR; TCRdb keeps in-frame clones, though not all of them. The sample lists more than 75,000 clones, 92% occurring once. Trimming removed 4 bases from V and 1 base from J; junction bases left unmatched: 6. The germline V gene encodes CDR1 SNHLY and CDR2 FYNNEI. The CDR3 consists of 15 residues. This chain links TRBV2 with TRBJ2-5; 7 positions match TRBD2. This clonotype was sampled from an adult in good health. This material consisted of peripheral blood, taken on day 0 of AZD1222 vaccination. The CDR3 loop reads CASSGVGGGQETQYF. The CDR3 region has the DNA TGTGCCAGCAGTGGAGTAGGCGGGGGCCAAGAGACCCAGTACTTC.